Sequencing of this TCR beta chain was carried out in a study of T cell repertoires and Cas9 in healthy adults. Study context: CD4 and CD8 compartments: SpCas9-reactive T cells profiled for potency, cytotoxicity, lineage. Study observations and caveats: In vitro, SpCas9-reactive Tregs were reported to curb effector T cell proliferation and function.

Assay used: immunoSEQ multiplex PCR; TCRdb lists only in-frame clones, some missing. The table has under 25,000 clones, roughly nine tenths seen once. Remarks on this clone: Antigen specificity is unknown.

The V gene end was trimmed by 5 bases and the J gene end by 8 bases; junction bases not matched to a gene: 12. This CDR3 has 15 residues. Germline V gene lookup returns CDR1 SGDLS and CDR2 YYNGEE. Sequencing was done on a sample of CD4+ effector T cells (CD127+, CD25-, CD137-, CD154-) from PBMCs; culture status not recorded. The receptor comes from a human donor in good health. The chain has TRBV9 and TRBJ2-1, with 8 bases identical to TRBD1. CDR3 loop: CASSSGQGPIYEQFF. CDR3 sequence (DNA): TGTGCCAGCAGTTCCGGACAGGGCCCAATCTATGAGCAGTTCTTC.